A single sample gave rise to the 29 T cell receptor beta chains below, sequenced in a study of memory CD4+ T cells and cytomegalovirus serostatus. Single viable CD3+CD4+CD8-CD45RO+ cells were sorted as the memory CD4+ T cells. Measured with immunoSEQ multiplex PCR; TCRdb has only the in-frame clones, and not every one. The sample includes some 52,000 clones, more than 70% of them seen just once. The sample was memory CD4+ T cells from blood. These receptors were collected from an adult in good health and CMV-seropositive.

The chain combines TRBV7-9 with TRBJ2-3; 7 bases fit TRBD2. This CDR3 spans 12 amino acids. V shed 4 bases, J shed 5 bases, and the junction held 0 bases outside the gene matches. The germline V gene encodes CDR1 SEHNR and CDR2 FQNEAQ (reference sequence). The CDR3 region has the DNA TGTGCCAGCAGCTCGGGGGGAGATACGCAGTATTTT. Translating gives CASSSGGDTQYF.

The V gene is TRBV28, the J gene TRBJ2-7; a possible D gene is TRBD1 (6 bases). The CDR3 is 13 amino acids. Trimming stripped 8 bases from V and 0 bases from J, with 11 bases between. Germline V gene sequence: CDR1 MDHEN, CDR2 SYDVKM. CDR3 sequence reads: CASLKDSSYEQYF. For the CDR3, the DNA is TGTGCCAGCCTCAAGGACAGCTCCTACGAGCAGTACTTC. The full variable domain, rest sourced from reference TRBV28 and TRBJ2-7, is DVKVTQSSRYLVKRTGEKVFLECVQDMDHENMFWYRQDPGLGLRLIYFSYDVKMKEKGDIPEGYSVSREKKERFSLILESASTNQTSMYLCASLKDSSYEQYFGPGTRLTVT.

V is TRBV18 and J is TRBJ2-4, with 9 bases identical to TRBD1. From germline, CDR1 is KGHSH and CDR2 LQKENI. Germline trimming cut 2 bases from V and 1 base from J; bases unmatched to any gene: 9. The CDR3 is 18 amino acids. The CDR3 bases are TGTGCCAGCTCACCAGGTACCGGGACAGGGTGGGCCAAAAACATTCAGTACTTC. Protein: CASSPGTGTGWAKNIQYF.

The CDR3 loop reads CASSVEAGVTGELFF. The CDR3 nucleotides are TGTGCCAGCAGCGTAGAAGCGGGAGTCACCGGGGAGCTGTTTTTT. The chain recombines TRBV9 with TRBJ2-2; TRBD2 agrees at 8 bases. Germline V gene data show CDR1 as SGDLS and CDR2 as YYNGEE. V shed 0 bases and J 4 bases; nucleotides not matched to a gene: 2. This CDR3 is built from 15 residues.

The V and J genes are TRBV11-2 and TRBJ2-2; D gene unclear. Trimming pared 2 bases from V and 2 bases from J, leaving 3 bases between. Germline CDR1 is SGHAT and CDR2 is FQNNGV. The CDR3 has 13 amino acids. This CDR3 is CASSLTNTGELFF. CDR3 sequence (DNA): TGTGCCAGCAGCTTAACCAACACCGGGGAGCTGTTTTTT.

The CDR3 is CASRTSGNEQFF. Written as DNA, the CDR3 is TGTGCCAGTCGCACCTCTGGGAATGAGCAGTTCTTC. V usage is TRBV19 and J usage is TRBJ2-1; D unresolved. The germline V and J ends were trimmed by 8 bases and 7 bases, with 12 bases remaining between them. Germline V gene sequence: CDR1 LNHDA, CDR2 SQIVND (reference sequence). CDR3 length equals 12 residues.

The V and J genes are TRBV6-4 and TRBJ1-2; 10 bases fit TRBD1. The J segment lost 4 bases and the V segment lost 9 bases, leaving 11 bases of the junction unmatched. Germline values: CDR1 MRHNA, CDR2 SNTAGT. This CDR3 has 15 residues. This chain's CDR3 is CASAPGQGTLYGYTF. DNA for the CDR3: TGTGCCAGTGCACCGGGACAGGGGACGCTCTATGGCTACACCTTC.

This clone was observed once. The chain has TRBV28 and TRBJ2-1; 9 nucleotides agree with TRBD2. With 10 bases clipped from V and 11 bases from J, the junction kept 15 bases outside the gene matches. The CDR3 is made up of 14 amino acids. Germline loops: CDR1 MDHEN, CDR2 SYDVKM. The CDR3 DNA sequence: TGTGCCATCCAAGGGGTAGCGGGAGTGGGGAAGCAGTTCTTC. Encoded protein: CAIQGVAGVGKQFF. Looking up the rest from reference TRBV28 and TRBJ2-1 gives the full variable domain: DVKVTQSSRYLVKRTGEKVFLECVQDMDHENMFWYRQDPGLGLRLIYFSYDVKMKEKGDIPEGYSVSREKKERFSLILESASTNQTSMYLCAIQGVAGVGKQFFGPGTRLTVL.

This chain uses TRBV6-5 with TRBJ1-2, with D unclear. This CDR3 is built from 16 residues. The germline V and J ends were trimmed by 0 bases and 0 bases, with 11 bases remaining between them. Germline V lookup: CDR1 MNHEY, CDR2 SVGAGI. This chain's CDR3 is CASSYSPALANYGYTF. The CDR3 DNA is TGTGCCAGCAGTTACTCCCCGGCCCTAGCTAACTATGGCTACACCTTC.

The V gene is TRBV6-5, the J gene TRBJ1-2; weak D call: TRBD1 (5 bases). The CDR3 runs to 11 residues. Germline V CDR1 and CDR2: MNHEY, SVGAGI. V lost 5 bases to trimming and J lost 7 bases, with 8 bases between them. In DNA, the CDR3 is TGTGCCAGCAGTGAGGGACGTGGCTACACCTTC. Its protein product is CASSEGRGYTF.

The chain combines TRBV7-2 with TRBJ2-2, with TRBD1 as a possible D gene (5 bases). The CDR3 sequence is 17 residues long. Looked up from germline, CDR1 is SGHTA and CDR2 is FQGNSA. The V end was cut by 6 bases, the J end by 4 bases, with 21 bases between. The CDR3 coding sequence is TGTGCCAGCAGTGGGCAGGGATTGAGGTCGGGCACCGGGGAGCTGTTTTTT. Translated, it gives CASSGQGLRSGTGELFF.

V and J are TRBV10-3 and TRBJ2-7; 8 bases line up with TRBD2. V was clipped by 3 bases and J by 4 bases; unmatched bases: 8. The germline gives CDR1 ENHRY, CDR2 SYGVKD. There are 15 residues in the CDR3. The CDR3 nucleotides are TGTGCCATCAGTGATGTGACGGGAGGGGGTTACGAGCAGTACTTC. The encoded protein is CAISDVTGGGYEQYF.

The chain has TRBV6-6 and TRBJ1-5, with 7 bases fitting TRBD1. Germline V gene lookup returns CDR1 MNHNY and CDR2 SVGAGI (reference sequence). The CDR3 totals 13 residues. The ends lost 4 bases at V and 6 bases at J; junction bases unmatched: 3. In DNA, the CDR3 is TGTGCCAGCAGTTGGGACAGAATTCAGCCCCAGCATTTT. It specifies CASSWDRIQPQHF.

The chain couples TRBV6-4 to TRBJ2-1; 7 bases agree with TRBD2. With V trimmed by 4 bases and J by 8 bases, 8 bases remained unmatched. Germline CDR1 MRHNA, CDR2 SNTAGT. The CDR3 spans 14 residues. The CDR3 spells CASSASGASDEQFF. In nucleotides, the CDR3 is TGTGCCAGCAGTGCCAGCGGGGCGAGCGATGAGCAGTTCTTC.

The J gene is TRBJ2-1, the V gene TRBV13, with D unresolved. The CDR3 sequence is 20 residues long. Trimming shortened V by 5 bases and J by 0 bases, and 26 bases separated the two germline ends. Germline CDR1 is PRHDT and CDR2 is FYEKMQ (reference sequence). CDR3 sequence: CASSGGFGSPKLSSYNEQFF. In nucleotides, the CDR3 is TGTGCCAGCAGCGGTGGGTTTGGGTCCCCCAAATTGAGCTCCTACAATGAGCAGTTCTTC.

DNA for the CDR3: TGTGCCAGCAGTTTACGGGAGCGGGATGAGCAGTTCTTC. It encodes CASSLRERDEQFF. The genes are TRBV27 and TRBJ2-1, with D possibly being TRBD2 (6 bases). The CDR3 has 13 amino acids. The V gene's germline CDR1 is MNHEY and CDR2 SMNVEV (reference sequence). Deletions cut 2 bases from V and 8 bases from J, with 10 bases between.

Details on this clone: The same CDR3 is also encoded by other DNA sequences in this sample. The chain links TRBV7-2 to TRBJ1-2; D gene ambiguous. CDR3 length equals 13 residues. Germline CDR1 and CDR2: SGHTA and FQGNSA. V shed 1 base and J shed 7 bases, with 10 bases lying between them. CDR3 in DNA: TGTGCCAGCAGCTTAGGCCGAGTGGGTGGCTACACCTTC. Encoded protein: CASSLGRVGGYTF.

The chain couples TRBV4-3 to TRBJ1-5, with D perhaps matching TRBD1 (6 bases). V was cut by 4 bases and J by 6 bases, with 16 bases left in between. From germline, CDR1 is LGHNA and CDR2 YSLEER. CDR3 length: 15 residues. The CDR3 DNA is TGCGCCAGCAGCCGCAAGGGGGGGGGCCCTCAGCCCCAGCATTTT. Amino acid sequence: CASSRKGGGPQPQHF.

This clone was picked up a small number of times. The V call is TRBV2, the J call TRBJ1-3; TRBD1 agrees at 11 bases. The length of the CDR3 is 19 residues. J was trimmed by 1 base and V by 8 bases; bases with no gene match: 16. Germline V gene sequence: CDR1 SNHLY, CDR2 FYNNEI. The CDR3 bases are TGTGCCAGCTCAAAGAGGGGACAGGGGGTGTTGCAGTCTGGAAACACCATATATTTT. As protein: CASSKRGQGVLQSGNTIYF. Complete variable domain (other parts from reference TRBV2 and TRBJ1-3): EPEVTQTPSHQVTQMGQEVILRCVPISNHLYFYWYRQILGQKVEFLVSFYNNEISEKSEIFDDQFSVERPDGSNFTLKIRSTKLEDSAMYFCASSKRGQGVLQSGNTIYFGEGSWLTVV.

This chain links TRBV19 with TRBJ1-2; D is unclear. The CDR3 length is 14 residues. Germline V lookup: CDR1 LNHDA, CDR2 SQIVND (reference sequence). Trimming stripped 8 bases from V and 6 bases from J, with 19 bases between. The CDR3 region has the DNA TGTGCCAGTTCTAGGGCGGCCCGAGGAGATGGCTACACCTTC. It specifies CASSRAARGDGYTF.

The chain uses TRBV11-3 and TRBJ2-5, with 8 bases aligning to TRBD2. The CDR3 loop spans 13 amino acids. Germline CDR1 is SGHNT and CDR2 is YENEEA. The V segment lost 3 bases and the J segment 5 bases; nucleotides outside the gene matches: 2. The CDR3, as DNA: TGTGCCAGCAGCTTCGGGACTAGGGAGACCCAGTACTTC. Translation: CASSFGTRETQYF.

The chain employs TRBV29-1 and TRBJ1-1; D ambiguous. CDR3 length equals 12 residues. CDR1 is SQVTM, CDR2 ANQGSEA, per germline. The V and J ends lost 7 bases and 0 bases respectively, with 9 bases between them. The CDR3 loop reads CSGTDLNTEAFF. DNA for the CDR3: TGCAGCGGGACGGACTTGAACACTGAAGCTTTCTTT.

This clone has a handful of counts. CDR3 sequence (DNA): TGTGCCAGCAGCTTAGGAGCCGGGAGGGGCGGAGCCGGGGAGCTGTTTTTT. This encodes CASSLGAGRGGAGELFF. This chain connects TRBV7-9 to TRBJ2-2; 8 positions match TRBD2. The CDR3 totals 17 residues. V trimming: 1 base; J trimming: 6 bases; junction bases outside the gene matches: 10. Germline loops: CDR1 SEHNR, CDR2 FQNEAQ (reference sequence).

The V gene is TRBV18, the J gene TRBJ2-3, with 9 bases lining up with TRBD1. Germline assignment: CDR1 KGHSH and CDR2 LQKENI. J was trimmed by 14 bases and V by 3 bases; bases with no gene match: 6. There are 12 residues in the CDR3. CDR3 amino acids: CASSPPGQGPYF. For the CDR3, the DNA is TGTGCCAGCTCACCTCCGGGACAGGGACCGTATTTT. The whole variable domain, filled in from reference TRBV18 and TRBJ2-3, reads NAGVMQNPRHLVRRRGQEARLRCSPMKGHSHVYWYRQLPEEGLKFMVYLQKENIIDESGMPKERFSAEFPKEGPSILRIQQVVRGDSAAYFCASSPPGQGPYFGPGTRLTVL.

The rearrangement links TRBV28 to TRBJ2-1; no reliable D call. Germline assignment: CDR1 MDHEN and CDR2 SYDVKM. The CDR3 covers 11 residues. Trimming shortened V by 7 bases and J by 9 bases, and 10 bases separated the two germline ends. The CDR3 region has the DNA TGTGCCAGCAAGGGCGGTTCTGAGCAGTTCTTC. This sequence encodes CASKGGSEQFF.

The chain uses TRBV7-2 and TRBJ1-2, with D tentatively TRBD1 (5 bases). From germline, CDR1 is SGHTA and CDR2 FQGNSA. V lost 6 bases and J 7 bases, leaving 18 bases between the germline ends. This CDR3 has 14 amino acids. Here the CDR3 reads CASRDPGTSGGYTF. CDR3 nucleotide sequence: TGTGCCAGCAGAGACCCCGGGACTTCTGGTGGCTACACCTTC.

The chain couples TRBV5-1 to TRBJ2-7, with D tentatively TRBD2 (5 bases). This CDR3 contains 14 residues. The V and J ends lost 2 bases and 0 bases respectively, with 9 bases between them. Germline V gives CDR1 SGHRS, CDR2 YFSETQ. The CDR3 spells CASSLRTSSYEQYF. CDR3 in DNA: TGCGCCAGCAGCTTACGTACTAGCTCCTACGAGCAGTACTTC.

The chain carries TRBV14 and TRBJ2-7, with D perhaps matching TRBD1 (6 bases). CDR1 and CDR2 from the germline V gene are SGHDN and FVKESK. This CDR3 has 16 amino acids. The V end was cut by 7 bases, the J end by 0 bases, with 19 bases between. The CDR3 protein is CASTPFLWGPSYEQYF. The CDR3 region has the DNA TGTGCCAGCACCCCATTCCTGTGGGGGCCCTCCTACGAGCAGTACTTC.

The chain employs TRBV18 and TRBJ2-7; 7 bases are a match to TRBD1. This CDR3 is 13 amino acids long. V trimming: 2 bases; J trimming: 7 bases; junction bases outside the gene matches: 5. Germline loops: CDR1 KGHSH, CDR2 LQKENI. The CDR3 DNA is TGTGCCAGCTCACCAGACAGGGCGCGGGAGCAGTACTTC. Translating gives CASSPDRAREQYF.